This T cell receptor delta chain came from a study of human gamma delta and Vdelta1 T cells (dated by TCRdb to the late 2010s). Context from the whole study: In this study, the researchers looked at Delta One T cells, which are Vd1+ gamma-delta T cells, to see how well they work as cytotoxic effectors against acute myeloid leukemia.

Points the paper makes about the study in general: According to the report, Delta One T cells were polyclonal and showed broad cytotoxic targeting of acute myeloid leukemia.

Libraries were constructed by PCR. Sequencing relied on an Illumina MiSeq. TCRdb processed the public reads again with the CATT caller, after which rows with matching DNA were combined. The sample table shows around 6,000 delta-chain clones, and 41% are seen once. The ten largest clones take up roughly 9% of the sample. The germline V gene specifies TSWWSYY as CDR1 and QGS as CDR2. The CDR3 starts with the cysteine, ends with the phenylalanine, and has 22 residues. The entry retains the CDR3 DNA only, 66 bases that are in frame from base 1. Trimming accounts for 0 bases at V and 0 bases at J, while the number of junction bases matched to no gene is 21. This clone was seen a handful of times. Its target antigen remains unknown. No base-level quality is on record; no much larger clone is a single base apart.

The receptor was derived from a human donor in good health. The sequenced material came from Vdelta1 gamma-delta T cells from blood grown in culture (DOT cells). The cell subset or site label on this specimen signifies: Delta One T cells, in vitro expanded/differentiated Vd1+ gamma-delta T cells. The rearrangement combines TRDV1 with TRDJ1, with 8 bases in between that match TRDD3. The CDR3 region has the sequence CALGELSPTSWGMSPYTDKLIF. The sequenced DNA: TGTGCTCTTGGGGAACTCTCTCCTACGTCGTGGGGGATGTCTCCGTACACCGATAAACTCATCTTT.